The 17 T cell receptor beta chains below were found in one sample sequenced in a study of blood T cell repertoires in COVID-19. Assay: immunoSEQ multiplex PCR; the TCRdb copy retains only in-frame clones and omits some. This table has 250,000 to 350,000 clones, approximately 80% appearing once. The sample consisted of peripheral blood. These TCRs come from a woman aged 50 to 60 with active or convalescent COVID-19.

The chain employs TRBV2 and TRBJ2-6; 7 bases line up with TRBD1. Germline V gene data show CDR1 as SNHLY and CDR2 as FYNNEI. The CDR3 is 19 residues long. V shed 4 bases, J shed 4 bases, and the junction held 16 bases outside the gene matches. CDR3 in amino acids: CASSVSGLTGVFGANVLTF. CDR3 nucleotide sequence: TGTGCCAGCAGTGTCTCCGGGTTAACAGGGGTTTTCGGGGCCAACGTCCTGACTTTC. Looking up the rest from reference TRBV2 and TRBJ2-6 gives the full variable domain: EPEVTQTPSHQVTQMGQEVILRCVPISNHLYFYWYRQILGQKVEFLVSFYNNEISEKSEIFDDQFSVERPDGSNFTLKIRSTKLEDSAMYFCASSVSGLTGVFGANVLTFGAGSRLTVL.

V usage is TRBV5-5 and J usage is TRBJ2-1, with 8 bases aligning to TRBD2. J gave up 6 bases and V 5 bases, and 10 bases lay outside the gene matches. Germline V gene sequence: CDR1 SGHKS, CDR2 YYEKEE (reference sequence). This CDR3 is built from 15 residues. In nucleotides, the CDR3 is TGTGCCAGCAGACCCTGGACTAGCAGGGGCAATGAGCAGTTCTTC. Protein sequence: CASRPWTSRGNEQFF.

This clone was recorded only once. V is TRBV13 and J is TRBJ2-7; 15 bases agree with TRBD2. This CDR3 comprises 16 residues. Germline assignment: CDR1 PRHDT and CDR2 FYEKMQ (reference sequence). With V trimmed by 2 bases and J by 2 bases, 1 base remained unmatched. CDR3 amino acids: CASSLRTSGRAYEQYF. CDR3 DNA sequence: TGTGCCAGCAGCTTAAGGACTAGCGGGAGGGCCTACGAGCAGTACTTC. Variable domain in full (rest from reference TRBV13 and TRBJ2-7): AAGVIQSPRHLIKEKRETATLKCYPIPRHDTVYWYQQGPGQDPQFLISFYEKMQSDKGSIPDRFSAQQFSDYHSELNMSSLELGDSALYFCASSLRTSGRAYEQYFGPGTRLTVT.

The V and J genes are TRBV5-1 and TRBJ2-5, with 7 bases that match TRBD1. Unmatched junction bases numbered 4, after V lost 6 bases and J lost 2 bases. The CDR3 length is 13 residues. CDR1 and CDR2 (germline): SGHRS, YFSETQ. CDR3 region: CASTWTGQETQYF. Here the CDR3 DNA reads TGCGCCAGCACCTGGACAGGTCAAGAGACCCAGTACTTC. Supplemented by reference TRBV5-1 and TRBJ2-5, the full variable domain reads KAGVTQTPRYLIKTRGQQVTLSCSPISGHRSVSWYQQTPGQGLQFLFEYFSETQRNKGNFPGRFSGRQFSNSRSEMNVSTLELGDSALYLCASTWTGQETQYFGPGTRLLVL.

The CDR3 DNA reads as TGTGCCAGTGAAGGAGGGGCGTTAGAAAAACTGTTTTTT. The encoded protein is CASEGGALEKLFF. The chain has TRBV19 and TRBJ1-4; possible D gene TRBD1, 5 bases. The V gene lost 8 bases and the J gene lost 8 bases, with 15 bases spanning the gap. From germline, CDR1 is LNHDA and CDR2 SQIVND (reference sequence). This CDR3 has 13 residues.

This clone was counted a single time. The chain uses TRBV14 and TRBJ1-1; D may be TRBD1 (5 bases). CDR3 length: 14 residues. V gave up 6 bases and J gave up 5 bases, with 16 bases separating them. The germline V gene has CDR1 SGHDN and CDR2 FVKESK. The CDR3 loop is CASSPRRGETEAFF. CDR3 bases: TGTGCCAGCAGTCCTCGGAGGGGAGAAACTGAAGCTTTCTTT.

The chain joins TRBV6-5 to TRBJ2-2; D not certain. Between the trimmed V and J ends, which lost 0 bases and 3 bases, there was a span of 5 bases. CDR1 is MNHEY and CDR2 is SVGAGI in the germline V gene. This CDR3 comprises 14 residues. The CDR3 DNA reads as TGTGCCAGCAGTTACTCCCCCGACACCGGGGAGCTGTTTTTT. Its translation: CASSYSPDTGELFF.

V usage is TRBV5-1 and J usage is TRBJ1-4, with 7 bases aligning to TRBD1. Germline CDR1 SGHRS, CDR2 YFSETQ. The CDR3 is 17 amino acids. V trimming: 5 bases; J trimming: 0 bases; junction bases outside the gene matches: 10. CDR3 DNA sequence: TGCGCCAGCAGAAGTAAGACAGGGCTTGCAACTAATGAAAAACTGTTTTTT. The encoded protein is CASRSKTGLATNEKLFF.

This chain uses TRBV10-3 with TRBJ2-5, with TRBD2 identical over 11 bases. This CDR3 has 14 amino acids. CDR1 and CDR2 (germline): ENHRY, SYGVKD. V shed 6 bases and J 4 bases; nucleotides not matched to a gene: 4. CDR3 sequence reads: CAISLGTSGETQYF. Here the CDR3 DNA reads TGTGCCATCAGCCTCGGGACTAGCGGAGAGACCCAGTACTTC.

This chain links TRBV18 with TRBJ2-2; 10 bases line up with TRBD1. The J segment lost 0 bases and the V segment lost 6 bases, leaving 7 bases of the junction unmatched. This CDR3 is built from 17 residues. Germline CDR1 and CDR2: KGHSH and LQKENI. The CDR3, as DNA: TGTGCCAGCTCCCGTCTGACAGGGGGCGCGAACACCGGGGAGCTGTTTTTT. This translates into CASSRLTGGANTGELFF.

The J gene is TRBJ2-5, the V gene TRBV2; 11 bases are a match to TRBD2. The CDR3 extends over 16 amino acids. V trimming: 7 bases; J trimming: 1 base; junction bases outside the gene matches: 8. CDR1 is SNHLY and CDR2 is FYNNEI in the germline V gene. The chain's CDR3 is CASNYRLAGLQETQYF. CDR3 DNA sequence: TGTGCCAGCAATTACAGACTAGCGGGACTCCAAGAGACCCAGTACTTC.

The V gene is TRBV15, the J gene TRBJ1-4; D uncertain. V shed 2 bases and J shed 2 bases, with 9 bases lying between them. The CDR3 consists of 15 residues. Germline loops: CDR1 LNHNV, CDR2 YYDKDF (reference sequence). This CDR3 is CATSRSGQTNEKLFF. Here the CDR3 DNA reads TGTGCCACCAGCAGAAGTGGGCAGACTAATGAAAAACTGTTTTTT. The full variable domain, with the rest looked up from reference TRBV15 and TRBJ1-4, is DAMVIQNPRYQVTQFGKPVTLSCSQTLNHNVMYWYQQKSSQAPKLLFHYYDKDFNNEADTPDNFQSRRPNTSFCFLDIRSPGLGDTAMYLCATSRSGQTNEKLFFGSGTQLSVL.

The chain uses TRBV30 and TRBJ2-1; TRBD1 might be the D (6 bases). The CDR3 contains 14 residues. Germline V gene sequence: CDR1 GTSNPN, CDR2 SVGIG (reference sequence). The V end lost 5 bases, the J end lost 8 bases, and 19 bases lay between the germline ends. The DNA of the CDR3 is TGTGCCTGGGGCACAGGGCCCCCGTTTCATGAGCAGTTCTTC. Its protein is CAWGTGPPFHEQFF.

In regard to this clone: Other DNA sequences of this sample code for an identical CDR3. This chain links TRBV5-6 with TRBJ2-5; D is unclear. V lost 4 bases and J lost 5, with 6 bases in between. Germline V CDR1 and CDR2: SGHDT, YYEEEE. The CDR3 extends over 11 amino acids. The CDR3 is CASSLRETQYF. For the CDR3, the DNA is TGTGCCAGCAGCCTGAGGGAGACCCAGTACTTC.

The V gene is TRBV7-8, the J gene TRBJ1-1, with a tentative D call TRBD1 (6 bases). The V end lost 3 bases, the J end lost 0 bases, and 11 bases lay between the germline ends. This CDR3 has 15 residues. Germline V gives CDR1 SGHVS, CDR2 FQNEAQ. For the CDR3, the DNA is TGTGCCAGCAGCTTTTCCGGGACACTGAACACTGAAGCTTTCTTT. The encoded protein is CASSFSGTLNTEAFF.

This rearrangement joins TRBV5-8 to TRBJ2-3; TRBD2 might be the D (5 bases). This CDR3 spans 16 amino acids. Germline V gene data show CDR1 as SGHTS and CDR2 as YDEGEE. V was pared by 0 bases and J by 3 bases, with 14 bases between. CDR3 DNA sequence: TGTGCCAGCAGCTTGGGAGGACTGTCCCGGACAGATACGCAGTATTTT. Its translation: CASSLGGLSRTDTQYF. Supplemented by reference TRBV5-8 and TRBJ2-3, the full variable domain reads EAGVTQSPTHLIKTRGQQATLRCSPISGHTSVYWYQQALGLGLQFLLWYDEGEERNRGNFPPRFSGRQFPNYSSELNVNALELEDSALYLCASSLGGLSRTDTQYFGPGTRLTVL.

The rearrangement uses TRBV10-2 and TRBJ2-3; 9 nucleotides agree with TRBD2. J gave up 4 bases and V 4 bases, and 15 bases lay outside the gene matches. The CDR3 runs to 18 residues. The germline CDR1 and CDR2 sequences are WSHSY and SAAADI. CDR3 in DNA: TGCGCCAGCAGTGTGAACGGACCGGGACTAGCCATTGCAGATACGCAGTATTTT. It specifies CASSVNGPGLAIADTQYF.